This T cell receptor (beta chain) was sequenced for a study of long-term antiretroviral therapy in people with HIV. A word on this clone: Its cognate antigen is unknown.

At survey level, the immunoSEQ assay was run in its v3.0 version. For each individual sample, sequencing targeted roughly 40,000-50,000 T-cell genomes. The data were produced by immunoSEQ multiplex PCR, yet TCRdb's version contains in-frame clones alone and is incomplete. This table holds 17,000 or so clones, over 75% found once. General observations from the study: Blood collection from the mid-2000s to the late 2010s possibly occurred under older ART regimens.

The CDR3 runs to 15 residues. Germline V gene sequence: CDR1 LNHNV, CDR2 YYDKDF (reference sequence). V gave up 5 bases and J gave up 1 base, with 11 bases separating them. The input for sequencing was unsorted PBMCs, taken 1.2 to 1.3 years before starting antiretroviral therapy. The TCR originated in a man in his thirties or forties with HIV. This sequence joins TRBV15 and TRBJ2-2, with D possibly matching TRBD1 (6 bases). This chain's CDR3 is CATSDPGENTGELFF. The CDR3 DNA reads TGTGCCACCAGCGACCCAGGGGAGAACACCGGGGAGCTGTTTTTT.